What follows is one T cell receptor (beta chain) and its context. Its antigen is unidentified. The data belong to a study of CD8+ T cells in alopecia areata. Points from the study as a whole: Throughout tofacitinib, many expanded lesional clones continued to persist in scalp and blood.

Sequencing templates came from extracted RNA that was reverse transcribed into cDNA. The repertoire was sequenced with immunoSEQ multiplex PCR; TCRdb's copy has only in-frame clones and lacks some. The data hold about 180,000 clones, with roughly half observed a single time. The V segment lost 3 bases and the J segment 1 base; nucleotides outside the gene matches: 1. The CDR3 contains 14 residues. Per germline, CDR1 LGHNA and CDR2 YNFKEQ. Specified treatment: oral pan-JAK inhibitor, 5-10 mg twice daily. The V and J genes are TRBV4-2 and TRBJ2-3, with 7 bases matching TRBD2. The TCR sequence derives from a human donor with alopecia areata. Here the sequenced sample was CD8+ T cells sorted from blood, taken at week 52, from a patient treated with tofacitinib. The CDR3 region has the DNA TGTGCCAGCAGCCAGGCGGGGGGCACAGATACGCAGTATTTT. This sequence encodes CASSQAGGTDTQYF.